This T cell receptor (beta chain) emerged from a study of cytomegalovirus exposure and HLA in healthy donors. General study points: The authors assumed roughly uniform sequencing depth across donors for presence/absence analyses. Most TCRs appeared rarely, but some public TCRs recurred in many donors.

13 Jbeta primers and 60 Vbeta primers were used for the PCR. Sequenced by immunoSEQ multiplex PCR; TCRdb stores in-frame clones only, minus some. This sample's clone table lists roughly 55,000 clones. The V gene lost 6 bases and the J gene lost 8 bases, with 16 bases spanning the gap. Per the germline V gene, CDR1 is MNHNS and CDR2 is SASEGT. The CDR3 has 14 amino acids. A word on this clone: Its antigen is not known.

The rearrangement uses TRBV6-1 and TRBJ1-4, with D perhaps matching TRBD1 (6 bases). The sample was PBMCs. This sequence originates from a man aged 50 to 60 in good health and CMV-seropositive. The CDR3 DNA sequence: TGTGCCAGCAGCCCCGGGACACGAGGGGAAAAACTGTTTTTT. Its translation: CASSPGTRGEKLFF.